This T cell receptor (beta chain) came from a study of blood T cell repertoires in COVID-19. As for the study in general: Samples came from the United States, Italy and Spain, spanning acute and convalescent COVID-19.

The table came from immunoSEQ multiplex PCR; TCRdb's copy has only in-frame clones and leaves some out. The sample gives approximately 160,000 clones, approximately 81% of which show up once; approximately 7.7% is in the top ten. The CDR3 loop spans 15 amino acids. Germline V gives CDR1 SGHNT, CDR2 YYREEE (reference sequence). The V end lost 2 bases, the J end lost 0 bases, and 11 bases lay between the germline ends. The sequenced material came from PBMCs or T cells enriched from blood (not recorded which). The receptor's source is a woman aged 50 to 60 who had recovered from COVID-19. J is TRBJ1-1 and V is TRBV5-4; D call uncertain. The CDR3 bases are TGTGCCAGCAGCTTAATTGGCAGAATGAACACTGAAGCTTTCTTT. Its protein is CASSLIGRMNTEAFF.